This TCR beta chain was captured in a study of Ad26.COV2.S vaccination and SARS-CoV-2 variants. Looking at the study overall: Intramuscularly, Ad26.COV2.S was given either once or twice, 56 days apart.

J lost 5 bases, V lost 4 bases, and 7 bases had no gene match. The CDR3 length is 14 residues. Germline CDR1 is SEHNR and CDR2 is FQNEAQ (reference sequence). As to treatment: 15 to 20 received Ad26.COV2.S at low or high dose, single or two shots; 5 received placebo; per-sample allocation not given. Specimens were obtained on day 63 following the first vaccine or placebo injection. Sequencing used immunoSEQ multiplex PCR; TCRdb keeps in-frame clones, though not all of them. The sample contains roughly 390,000 clones, roughly nine tenths of which appear only once. The J gene is TRBJ2-7, the V gene TRBV7-9; 8 bases are shared with TRBD2. This specimen was peripheral blood, taken in a trial of Ad26.COV2.S vaccine versus placebo. The receptor was derived from a person aged 18-65 years who received the Ad26.COV2.S COVID-19 vaccine or a placebo. The CDR3 loop reads CASSWQREGHEQYF. DNA for the CDR3: TGTGCCAGCAGCTGGCAACGGGAGGGCCACGAGCAGTACTTC.